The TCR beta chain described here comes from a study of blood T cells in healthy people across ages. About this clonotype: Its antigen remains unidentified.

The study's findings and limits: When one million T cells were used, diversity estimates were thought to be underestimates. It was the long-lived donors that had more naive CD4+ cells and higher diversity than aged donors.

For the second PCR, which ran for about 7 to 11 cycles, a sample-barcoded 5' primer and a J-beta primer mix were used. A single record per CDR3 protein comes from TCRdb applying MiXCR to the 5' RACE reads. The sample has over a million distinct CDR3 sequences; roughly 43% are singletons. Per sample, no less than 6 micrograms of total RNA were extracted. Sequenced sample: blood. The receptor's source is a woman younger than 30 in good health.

The DNA for the CDR3 is TGTGCCAGCAGCCCGCTGCCATCAGGCTACGAGCAGTACTTC. Translation gives CASSPLPSGYEQYF. This rearrangement joins TRBV27 to TRBJ2-7; D unresolved. V was pared by 6 bases and J by 3 bases, with 15 bases between. Per germline, CDR1 MNHEY and CDR2 SMNVEV (reference sequence). This CDR3 has 14 amino acids.